This T cell receptor (beta chain) was obtained from a study of blood T cell repertoires in COVID-19. Study overall: PBMCs, B-cell-depleted T cells, or T cells provided the cDNA or gDNA that made up the material.

In Cohort 3, a recovered donor had either two negative PCRs, clearance, or symptom resolution. Authors' processing steps: From reference gene primer amplification, estimates of nucleated cell counts were derived. The table came from immunoSEQ multiplex PCR; TCRdb's copy has only in-frame clones and leaves some out. The V and J calls and clone size come from that table; D and trimming were worked out from the DNA. Of about 380,000 clones in the sample, 88% are singletons; the top ten hold about 1.2%. Trimming removed 3 bases from V and 5 bases from J, with 11 bases in between. CDR3 size: 13 residues. Germline V gives CDR1 ENHRY, CDR2 SYGVKD.

The source is a woman aged 18-29 years who had recovered from COVID-19. The chain combines TRBV10-3 with TRBJ2-7, with D perhaps matching TRBD2 (6 bases). Sequencing was performed on PBMCs or T cells enriched from blood (not recorded which). In nucleotides, the CDR3 is TGTGCCATCAGTGACCCTCAGCGGGACGAGCAGTACTTC. It encodes CAISDPQRDEQYF.